This T cell receptor beta chain stems from a study of blood T cell repertoires in COVID-19. Study-wide context: Sites across the United States, Italy and Spain contributed samples from acute and convalescent COVID-19. PBMCs, B-cell-depleted T cells, or T cells were the source of the cDNA or gDNA that made up the material.

Germline CDR1 is GTSNPN and CDR2 is SVGIG (reference sequence). Between the trimmed V and J ends, which lost 3 bases and 4 bases, there was a span of 7 bases. This CDR3 is built from 13 residues. Enrolment of Seattle patients took place during active infection, and they were followed longitudinally. Generated by immunoSEQ multiplex PCR, the TCRdb table keeps only in-frame clones and is missing some. Of under 200,000 clones listed, about 90% were seen once; the top ten hold roughly 9.8%. The sequence derives from a woman aged 55-69 years with COVID-19, enrolled during active disease. The chain recombines TRBV30 with TRBJ1-6, with D tentatively TRBD1 (6 bases). The specimen was peripheral blood. The DNA for the CDR3 is TGTGCCTGGAGCGGACAGTATAATTCACCCCTCCACTTT. Its translation is CAWSGQYNSPLHF.